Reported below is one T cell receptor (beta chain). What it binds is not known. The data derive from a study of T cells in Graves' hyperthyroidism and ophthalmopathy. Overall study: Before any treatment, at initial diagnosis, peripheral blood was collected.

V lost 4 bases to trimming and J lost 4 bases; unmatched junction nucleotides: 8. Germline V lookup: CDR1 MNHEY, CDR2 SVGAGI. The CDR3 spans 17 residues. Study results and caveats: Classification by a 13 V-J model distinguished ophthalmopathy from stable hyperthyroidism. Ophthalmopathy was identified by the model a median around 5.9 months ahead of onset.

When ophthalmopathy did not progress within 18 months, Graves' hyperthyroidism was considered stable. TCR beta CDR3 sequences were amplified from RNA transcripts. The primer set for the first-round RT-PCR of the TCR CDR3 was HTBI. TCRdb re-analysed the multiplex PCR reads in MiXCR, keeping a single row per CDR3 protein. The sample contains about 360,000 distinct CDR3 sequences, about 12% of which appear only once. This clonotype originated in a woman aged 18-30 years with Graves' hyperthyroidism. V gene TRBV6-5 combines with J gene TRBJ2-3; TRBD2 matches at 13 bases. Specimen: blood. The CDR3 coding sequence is TGTGCCAGCAGTTCCCTCTCGACTAGCGGGGGGCCAGATACGCAGTATTTT. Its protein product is CASSSLSTSGGPDTQYF.